This passage covers 14 T cell receptor beta chains from one sample sequenced in a study of cytomegalovirus exposure and HLA in healthy donors. PCR primers comprised 60 Vbeta and 13 Jbeta primers. Sequencing used immunoSEQ multiplex PCR; TCRdb keeps in-frame clones, though not all of them. The table shows around 72,000 clones, with approximately 70% occurring only once. Sequences were obtained from PBMCs. The receptors were sampled from a man aged 35-49 years in good health and CMV-seropositive.

J is TRBJ2-3 and V is TRBV10-3; tentative D call: TRBD1 (5 bases). There are 14 residues in the CDR3. The V end lost 4 bases, the J end lost 5 bases, and 13 bases lay between the germline ends. CDR1 and CDR2 from the germline V gene are ENHRY and SYGVKD. The CDR3 region is CAISGPPQEDTQYF. The CDR3 coding sequence is TGTGCCATCAGTGGGCCCCCACAGGAAGATACGCAGTATTTT.

This chain uses TRBV5-4 with TRBJ2-2, with a weak D call TRBD2 (5 bases). V was shortened by 5 bases and J by 6 bases, with 8 bases between the two germline ends. Looked up from germline, CDR1 is SGHNT and CDR2 is YYREEE (reference sequence). This CDR3 region has 12 residues. The CDR3, as DNA: TGTGCCAGCAGTCGGGATGCCGGGGAGCTGTTTTTT. Protein: CASSRDAGELFF.

This clone was counted between two and nine times. The V and J genes are TRBV6-1 and TRBJ2-1; 9 bases are a match to TRBD1. This CDR3 region has 15 residues. Germline values: CDR1 MNHNS, CDR2 SASEGT. Trimming took 5 bases from V and 8 from J; bases not matched to a gene: 10. Written as DNA, the CDR3 is TGTGCCAGCAGTCCACCCGGGACAGGGACGTATGAGCAGTTCTTC. Translated: CASSPPGTGTYEQFF.

This chain joins TRBV7-9 and TRBJ1-1; D not resolved. The CDR3 has 14 residues. Germline CDR1 is SEHNR and CDR2 is FQNEAQ (reference sequence). V lost 0 bases, J lost 5 bases, and 10 bases lay in between. CDR3 DNA: TGTGCCAGCAGCTTAGCCTGGGAGATTACTGAAGCTTTCTTT. Translation: CASSLAWEITEAFF.

This clone has just a few counts. V usage is TRBV30 and J usage is TRBJ2-4; D is unresolved. V dropped 1 base and J dropped 4 bases, with 8 bases sitting between them. The CDR3 spans 13 residues. Germline V lookup: CDR1 GTSNPN, CDR2 SVGIG (reference sequence). CDR3 DNA: TGTGCCTGGAGTGGCAACAGAAAAAACATTCAGTACTTC. Residues: CAWSGNRKNIQYF. The full variable domain, in which reference TRBV30 and TRBJ2-4 provide the parts outside the CDR3, is SQTIHQWPATLVQPVGSPLSLECTVEGTSNPNLYWYRQAAGRGLQLLFYSVGIGQISSEVPQNLSASRPQDRQFILSSKKLLLSDSGFYLCAWSGNRKNIQYFGAGTRLSVL.

For this clone: The junction and the germline gene differ at one end; a read error may be behind it. This chain joins TRBV2 and TRBJ2-5; TRBD1 might be the D (6 bases). This CDR3 region has 16 residues. In germline, CDR1 is SNHLY, CDR2 FYNNEI. This chain's CDR3 is CASIPPLLGGQGTQYF. The DNA of the CDR3 is TGTGCCAGCATTCCACCCCTGCTAGGGGGACAAGGGACCCAGTACTTC.

This clone turned up a few times. The genes are TRBV6-5 and TRBJ2-2; 11 nucleotides agree with TRBD1. The CDR3 sequence is 14 residues long. The germline gives CDR1 MNHEY, CDR2 SVGAGI. V dropped 4 bases and J dropped 7; count of bases not matched to a gene: 2. The CDR3, as DNA: TGTGCCAGCAGTTCCGGGACAGGGGGCGGGGAGCTGTTTTTT. Encoded protein: CASSSGTGGGELFF.

This clone came up a few times. This chain connects TRBV14 to TRBJ1-2; no firm D call. Germline CDR1 reads SGHDN; CDR2 reads FVKESK. The length of the CDR3 is 15 residues. The ends were cut back, 3 bases at V and 5 bases at J, with 16 bases in the middle. CDR3 residues: CASSQGVGRSYGYTF. In nucleotides, the CDR3 is TGTGCCAGCAGCCAGGGAGTCGGACGGTCTTATGGCTACACCTTC.

The chain couples TRBV27 to TRBJ2-7; 8 bases line up with TRBD1. This CDR3 region has 14 residues. Per the germline V gene, CDR1 is MNHEY and CDR2 is SMNVEV (reference sequence). Trimming took 5 bases from V and 3 from J; bases not matched to a gene: 6. The CDR3 coding sequence is TGTGCCAGCAGTGCCGGACAGGGTGGCTACGAGCAGTACTTC. Its translation is CASSAGQGGYEQYF.

This chain uses TRBV2 with TRBJ2-2; 8 bases fit TRBD1. CDR1 SNHLY and CDR2 FYNNEI come from the germline V gene. Unmatched junction bases numbered 9, after V lost 7 bases and J lost 2 bases. This CDR3 has 16 residues. The CDR3 sequence is CASIGDRTGNTGELFF. The DNA of the CDR3 is TGTGCCAGCATTGGGGACAGGACAGGAAACACCGGGGAGCTGTTTTTT.

In this sample, this clone turned up a few times. CDR3 sequence reads: CASTGAGGTEAFF. In DNA, the CDR3 is TGTGCCAGCACCGGAGCAGGGGGAACTGAAGCTTTCTTT. This sequence joins TRBV6-5 and TRBJ1-1; the match to TRBD1 covers 7 bases. CDR1 MNHEY and CDR2 SVGAGI come from the germline V gene. This CDR3 is built from 13 residues. Trimming removed 7 bases from V and 5 bases from J; junction bases left unmatched: 7.

This clone was counted between two and nine times. The V and J genes are TRBV9 and TRBJ1-2, with D possibly matching TRBD1 (5 bases). The CDR3 has 15 residues. Germline lookup yields CDR1 SGDLS and CDR2 YYNGEE. Trimming left V 3 bases short and J 7 bases short, with 19 bases between. CDR3 loop: CASSAQNGGWTGYTF. For the CDR3, the DNA is TGTGCCAGCAGCGCGCAGAACGGGGGATGGACTGGCTACACCTTC.

The V call is TRBV28, the J call TRBJ1-1; 7 bases fit TRBD1. Germline V gene sequence: CDR1 MDHEN, CDR2 SYDVKM. This CDR3 contains 13 residues. Losses at the gene ends were 2 bases for V and 4 bases for J; bases not matched to a gene: 1. CDR3 in DNA: TGTGCCAGCAGTTTACCAGGGGGCACTGAAGCTTTCTTT. Amino acids: CASSLPGGTEAFF. The full variable domain, its missing parts supplied by reference TRBV28 and TRBJ1-1, is DVKVTQSSRYLVKRTGEKVFLECVQDMDHENMFWYRQDPGLGLRLIYFSYDVKMKEKGDIPEGYSVSREKKERFSLILESASTNQTSMYLCASSLPGGTEAFFGQGTRLTVV.

The rearrangement links TRBV30 to TRBJ2-5; the match to TRBD2 covers 7 bases. The better agreement between TRBJ2-7 and the DNA end casts doubt on the J call. Per the germline V gene, CDR1 is GTSNPN and CDR2 is SVGIG (reference sequence). The CDR3 consists of 15 residues. The CDR3 loop is CAWSVGEGAADEQYF. The CDR3 DNA reads TGTGCCTGGAGTGTAGGGGAGGGAGCGGCGGACGAGCAGTACTTC.